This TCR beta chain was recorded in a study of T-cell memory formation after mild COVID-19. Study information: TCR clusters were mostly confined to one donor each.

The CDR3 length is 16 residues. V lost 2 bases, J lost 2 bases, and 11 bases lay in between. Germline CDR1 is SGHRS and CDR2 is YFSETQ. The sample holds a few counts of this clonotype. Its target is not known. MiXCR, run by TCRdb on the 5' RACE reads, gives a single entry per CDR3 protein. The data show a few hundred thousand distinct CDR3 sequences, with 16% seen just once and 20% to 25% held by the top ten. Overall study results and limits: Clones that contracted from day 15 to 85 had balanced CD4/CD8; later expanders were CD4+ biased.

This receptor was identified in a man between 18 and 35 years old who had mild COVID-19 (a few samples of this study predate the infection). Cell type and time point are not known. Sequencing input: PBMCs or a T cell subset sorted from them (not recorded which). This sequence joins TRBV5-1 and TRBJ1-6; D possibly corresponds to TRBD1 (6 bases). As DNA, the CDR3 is TGCGCCAGCAGCTTCCGTAGGGACACCTATAATTCACCCCTCCACTTT. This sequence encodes CASSFRRDTYNSPLHF.